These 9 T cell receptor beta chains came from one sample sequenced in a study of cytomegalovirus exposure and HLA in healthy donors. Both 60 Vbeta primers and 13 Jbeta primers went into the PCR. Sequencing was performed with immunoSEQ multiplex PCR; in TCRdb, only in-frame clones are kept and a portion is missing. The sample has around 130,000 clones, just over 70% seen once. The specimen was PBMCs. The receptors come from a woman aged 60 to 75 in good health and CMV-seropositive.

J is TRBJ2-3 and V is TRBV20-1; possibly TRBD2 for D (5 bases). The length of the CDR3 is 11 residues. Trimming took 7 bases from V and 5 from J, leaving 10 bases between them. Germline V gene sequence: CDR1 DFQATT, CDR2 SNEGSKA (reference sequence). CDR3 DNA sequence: TGCAGTGAAGCGGTAGGAGATACGCAGTATTTT. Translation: CSEAVGDTQYF.

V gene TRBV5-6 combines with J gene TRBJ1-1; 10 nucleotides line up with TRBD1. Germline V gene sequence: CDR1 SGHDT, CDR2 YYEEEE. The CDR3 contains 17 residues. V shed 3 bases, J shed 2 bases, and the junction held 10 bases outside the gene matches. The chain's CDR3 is CASSSTGGREFNTEAFF. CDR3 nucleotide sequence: TGTGCCAGCAGCTCGACAGGGGGCCGTGAGTTCAACACTGAAGCTTTCTTT. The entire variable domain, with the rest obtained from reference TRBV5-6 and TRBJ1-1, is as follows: DAGVTQSPTHLIKTRGQQVTLRCSPKSGHDTVSWYQQALGQGPQFIFQYYEEEERQRGNFPDRFSGHQFPNYSSELNVNALLLGDSALYLCASSSTGGREFNTEAFFGQGTRLTVV.

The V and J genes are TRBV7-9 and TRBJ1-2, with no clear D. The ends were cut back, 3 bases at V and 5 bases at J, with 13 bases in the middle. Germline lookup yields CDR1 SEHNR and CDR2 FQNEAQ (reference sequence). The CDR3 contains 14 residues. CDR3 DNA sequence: TGTGCCAGCAGCTTGTATGAGGGTAGATATGGCTACACCTTC. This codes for CASSLYEGRYGYTF.

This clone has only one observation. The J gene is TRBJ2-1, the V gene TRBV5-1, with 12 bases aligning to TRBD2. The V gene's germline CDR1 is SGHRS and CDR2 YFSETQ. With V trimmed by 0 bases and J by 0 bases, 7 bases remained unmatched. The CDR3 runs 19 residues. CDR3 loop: CASSLGSSGGVSSYNEQFF. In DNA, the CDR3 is TGCGCCAGCAGCTTGGGCTCTAGCGGGGGGGTAAGCTCCTACAATGAGCAGTTCTTC.

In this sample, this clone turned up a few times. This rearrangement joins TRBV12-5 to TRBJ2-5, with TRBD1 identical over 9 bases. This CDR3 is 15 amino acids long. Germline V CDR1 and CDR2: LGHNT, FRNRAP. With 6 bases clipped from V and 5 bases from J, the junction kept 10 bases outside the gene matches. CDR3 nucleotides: TGTGCTAGTGGGCCCGGGACAGGGTTTGGCGAGACCCAGTACTTC. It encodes CASGPGTGFGETQYF.

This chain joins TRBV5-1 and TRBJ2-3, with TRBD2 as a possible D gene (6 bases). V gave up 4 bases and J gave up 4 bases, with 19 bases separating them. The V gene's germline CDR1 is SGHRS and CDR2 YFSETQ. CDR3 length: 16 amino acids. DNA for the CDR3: TGCGCCAGCAGCCCGCCGGGACTGAGCGCCCCAGATACGCAGTATTTT. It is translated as CASSPPGLSAPDTQYF.

CDR3 nucleotide sequence: TGTGCCAGCAGCCCCATAGATACCGGGACAGAGGGCACTGAAGCTTTCTTT. Translated: CASSPIDTGTEGTEAFF. This chain links TRBV4-2 with TRBJ1-1; 7 nucleotides line up with TRBD1. The CDR3 runs 17 residues. The V and J ends lost 4 bases and 4 bases, in that order; junction bases with no gene match: 15. CDR1 is LGHNA, CDR2 YNFKEQ, per germline.

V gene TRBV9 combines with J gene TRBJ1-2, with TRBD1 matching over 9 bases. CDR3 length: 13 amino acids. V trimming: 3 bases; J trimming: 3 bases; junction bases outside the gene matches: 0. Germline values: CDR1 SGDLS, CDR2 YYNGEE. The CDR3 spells CASSGTGDYGYTF. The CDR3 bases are TGTGCCAGCAGCGGGACAGGGGACTATGGCTACACCTTC. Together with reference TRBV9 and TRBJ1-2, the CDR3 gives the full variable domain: DSGVTQTPKHLITATGQRVTLRCSPRSGDLSVYWYQQSLDQGLQFLIQYYNGEERAKGNILERFSAQQFPDLHSELNLSSLELGDSALYFCASSGTGDYGYTFGSGTRLTVV.

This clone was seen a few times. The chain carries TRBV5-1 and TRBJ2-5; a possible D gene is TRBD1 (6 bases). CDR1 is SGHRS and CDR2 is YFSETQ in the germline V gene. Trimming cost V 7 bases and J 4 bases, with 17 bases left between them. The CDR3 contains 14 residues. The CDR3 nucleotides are TGCGCCAGCGATGGGGACACTTTGGGAGAGACCCAGTACTTC. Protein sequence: CASDGDTLGETQYF.